This T cell receptor beta chain emerged from a study of identical twins. The V end was cut by 3 bases, the J end by 6 bases, with 12 bases between. Germline CDR1 is DFQATT and CDR2 is SNEGSKA (reference sequence). The CDR3 is 13 amino acids. TCRdb reanalysed the 5' RACE reads using MiXCR and keeps one entry per CDR3 protein. The sample contains around 690,000 distinct CDR3 sequences, 20% to 25% of which appear only once. This clonotype was counted a few times. Its target is unknown. Study outcomes and limitations: In cord blood, abundant beta clonotypes had fewer insertions; memory showed no trend.

The same data also went into a second study, on T cells expressing NK-cell markers. That publication notes: Over 5 donors carried dominant NKG2C+ clonotypes that made up roughly 1.0-8% of their CD8+ T cells. Leadership of the CD3+CD56-NKG2C+ fraction also belonged to these clonotypes in a handful of donors. Expanded NKG2C+ T cell clones were not confirmed as HCMV-specific.

The TCR sequence derives from a woman between 18 and 30 years old in good health. Sequenced sample: PBMCs. The chain recombines TRBV20-1 with TRBJ2-4; no clear D. The CDR3 sequence is CSASNQVGNIQYF. The CDR3 bases are TGCAGTGCTAGTAACCAGGTCGGAAACATTCAGTACTTC.